This T cell receptor beta chain emerged from a study of cytomegalovirus exposure and HLA in healthy donors. The data were produced by immunoSEQ multiplex PCR, yet TCRdb's version contains in-frame clones alone and is incomplete. The table lists 70,000 or so clones, approximately 95% of them singletons. The source is a man between 18 and 29 years old in good health and CMV-seropositive. Sequenced material: PBMCs.

The CDR3 is CASSQTREEAFF. As DNA, the CDR3 is TGTGCCAGCAGCCAGACACGGGAAGAAGCTTTCTTT. This chain uses TRBV7-9 with TRBJ1-1; no reliable D call. The germline V gene has CDR1 SEHNR and CDR2 FQNEAQ (reference sequence). Deletions cut 5 bases from V and 8 bases from J, with 12 bases between. The CDR3 runs to 12 residues.